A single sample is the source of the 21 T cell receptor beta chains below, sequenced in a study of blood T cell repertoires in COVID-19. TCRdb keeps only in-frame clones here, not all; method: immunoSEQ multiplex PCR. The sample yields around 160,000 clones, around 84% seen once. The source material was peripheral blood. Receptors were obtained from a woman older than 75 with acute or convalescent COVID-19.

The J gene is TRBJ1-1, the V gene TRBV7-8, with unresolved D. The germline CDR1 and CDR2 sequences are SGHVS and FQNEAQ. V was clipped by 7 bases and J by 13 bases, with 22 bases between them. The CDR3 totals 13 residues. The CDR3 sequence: CASKDGRGRKGFF. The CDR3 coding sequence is TGTGCCAGCAAGGATGGACGGGGAAGGAAGGGTTTCTTT.

CDR3 protein: CATSRSTPNTGELFF. Here the CDR3 DNA reads TGTGCCACCAGCAGATCGACACCGAACACCGGGGAGCTGTTTTTT. The chain uses TRBV15 and TRBJ2-2; D is ambiguous. CDR1 is LNHNV, CDR2 YYDKDF, per germline (reference sequence). Between the trimmed V and J ends, which lost 2 bases and 0 bases, there was a span of 7 bases. The CDR3 is 15 residues long.

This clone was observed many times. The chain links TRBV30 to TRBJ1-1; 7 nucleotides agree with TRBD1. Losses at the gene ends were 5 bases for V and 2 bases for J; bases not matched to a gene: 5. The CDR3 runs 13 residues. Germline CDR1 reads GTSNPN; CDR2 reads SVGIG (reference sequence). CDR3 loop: CAWEGQRNTEAFF. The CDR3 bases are TGTGCCTGGGAGGGACAGAGAAACACTGAAGCTTTCTTT. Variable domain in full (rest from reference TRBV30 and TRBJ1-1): SQTIHQWPATLVQPVGSPLSLECTVEGTSNPNLYWYRQAAGRGLQLLFYSVGIGQISSEVPQNLSASRPQDRQFILSSKKLLLSDSGFYLCAWEGQRNTEAFFGQGTRLTVV.

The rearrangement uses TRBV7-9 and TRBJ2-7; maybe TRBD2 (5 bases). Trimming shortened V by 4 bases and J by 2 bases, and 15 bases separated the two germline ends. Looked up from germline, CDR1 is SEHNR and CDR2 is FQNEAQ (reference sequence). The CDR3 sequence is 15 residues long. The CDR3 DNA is TGTGCCAGCAGCTCCGGGAATGGGATTACCTACGAGCAGTACTTC. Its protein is CASSSGNGITYEQYF.

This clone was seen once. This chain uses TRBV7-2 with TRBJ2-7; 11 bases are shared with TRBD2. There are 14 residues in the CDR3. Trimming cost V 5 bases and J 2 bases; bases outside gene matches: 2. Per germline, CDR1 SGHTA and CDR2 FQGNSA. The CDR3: CASSQTSGTYEQYF. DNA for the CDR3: TGTGCCAGCAGCCAGACTAGCGGGACCTACGAGCAGTACTTC.

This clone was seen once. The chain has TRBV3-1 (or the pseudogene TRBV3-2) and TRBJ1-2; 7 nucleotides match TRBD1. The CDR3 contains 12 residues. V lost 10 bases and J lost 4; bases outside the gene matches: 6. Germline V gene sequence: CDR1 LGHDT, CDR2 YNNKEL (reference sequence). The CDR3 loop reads CATQGQRYGYTF. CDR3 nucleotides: TGTGCCACCCAGGGACAGCGCTATGGCTACACCTTC.

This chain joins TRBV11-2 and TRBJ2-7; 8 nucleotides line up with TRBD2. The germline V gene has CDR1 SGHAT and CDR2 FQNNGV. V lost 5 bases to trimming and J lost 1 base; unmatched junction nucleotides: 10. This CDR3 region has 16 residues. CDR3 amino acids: CASSPMGSGTSYEQYF. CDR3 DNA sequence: TGTGCCAGCAGCCCGATGGGTAGCGGGACGTCCTACGAGCAGTACTTC.

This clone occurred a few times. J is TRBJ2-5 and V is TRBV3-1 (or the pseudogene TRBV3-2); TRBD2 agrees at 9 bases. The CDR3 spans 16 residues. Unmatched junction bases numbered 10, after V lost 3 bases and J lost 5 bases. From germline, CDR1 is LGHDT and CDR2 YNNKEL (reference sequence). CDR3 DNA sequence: TGTGCCAGCAGCCAGCTTCGCGGGGGGGCGAGTGAGACCCAGTACTTC. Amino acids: CASSQLRGGASETQYF.

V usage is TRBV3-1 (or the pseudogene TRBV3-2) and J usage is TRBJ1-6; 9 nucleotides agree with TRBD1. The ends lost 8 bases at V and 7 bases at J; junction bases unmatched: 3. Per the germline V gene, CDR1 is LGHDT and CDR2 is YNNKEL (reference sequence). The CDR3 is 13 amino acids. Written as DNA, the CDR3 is TGTGCCAGCGGGGACAGGGTCAATTCACCCCTCCACTTT. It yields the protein CASGDRVNSPLHF.

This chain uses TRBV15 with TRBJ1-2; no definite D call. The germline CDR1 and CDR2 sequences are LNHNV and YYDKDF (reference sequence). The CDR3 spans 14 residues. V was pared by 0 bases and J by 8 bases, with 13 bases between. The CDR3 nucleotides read TGTGCCACCAGCAGAGATCGGGAGACAAGAGGCTACACCTTC. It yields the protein CATSRDRETRGYTF.

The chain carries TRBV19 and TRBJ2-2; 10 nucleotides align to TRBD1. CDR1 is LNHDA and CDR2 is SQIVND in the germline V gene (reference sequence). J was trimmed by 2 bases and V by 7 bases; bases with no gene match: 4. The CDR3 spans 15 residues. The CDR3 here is CASKRDRGNTGELFF. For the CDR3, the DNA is TGTGCCAGTAAACGGGACAGGGGTAACACCGGGGAGCTGTTTTTT.

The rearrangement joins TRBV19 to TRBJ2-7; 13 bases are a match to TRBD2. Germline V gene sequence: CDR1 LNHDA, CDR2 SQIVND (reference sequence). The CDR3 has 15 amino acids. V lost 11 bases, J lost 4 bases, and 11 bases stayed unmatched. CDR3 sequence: CASASRTSGRYEQYF. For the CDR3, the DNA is TGTGCCTCGGCAAGCAGGACTAGCGGGAGATACGAGCAGTACTTC.

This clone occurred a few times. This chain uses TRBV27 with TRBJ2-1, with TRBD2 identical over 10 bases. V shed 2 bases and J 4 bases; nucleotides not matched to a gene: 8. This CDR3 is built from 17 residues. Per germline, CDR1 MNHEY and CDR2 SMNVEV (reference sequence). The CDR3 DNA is TGTGCCAGCAGTTTAATCTCGGGACTAGCGCTTTACAATGAGCAGTTCTTC. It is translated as CASSLISGLALYNEQFF.

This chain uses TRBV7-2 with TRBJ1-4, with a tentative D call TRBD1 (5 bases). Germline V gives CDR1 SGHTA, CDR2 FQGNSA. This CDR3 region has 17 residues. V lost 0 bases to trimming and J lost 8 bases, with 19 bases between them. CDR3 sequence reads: CASSLAQKTVIREKLFF. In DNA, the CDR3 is TGTGCCAGCAGCTTAGCACAGAAGACAGTTATACGGGAAAAACTGTTTTTT.

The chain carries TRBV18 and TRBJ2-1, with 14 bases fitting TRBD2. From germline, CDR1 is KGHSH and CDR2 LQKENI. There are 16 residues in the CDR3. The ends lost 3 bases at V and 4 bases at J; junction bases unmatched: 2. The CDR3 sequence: CASSPRTSGGYNEQFF. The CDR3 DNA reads TGTGCCAGCTCACCGCGGACTAGCGGGGGGTACAATGAGCAGTTCTTC.

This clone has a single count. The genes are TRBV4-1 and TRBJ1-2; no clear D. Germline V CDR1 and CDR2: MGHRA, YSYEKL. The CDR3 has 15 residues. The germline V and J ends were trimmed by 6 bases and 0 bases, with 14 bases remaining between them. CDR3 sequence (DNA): TGCGCCAGCAGGCCTACACAGCCCACTAACTATGGCTACACCTTC. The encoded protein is CASRPTQPTNYGYTF.

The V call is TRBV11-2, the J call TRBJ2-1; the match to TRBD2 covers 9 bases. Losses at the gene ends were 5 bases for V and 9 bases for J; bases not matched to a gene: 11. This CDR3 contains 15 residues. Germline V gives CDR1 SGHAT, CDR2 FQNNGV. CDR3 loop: CASSRVAGVFSEQFF. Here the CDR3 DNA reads TGTGCCAGCAGCAGAGTAGCGGGAGTGTTCAGTGAGCAGTTCTTC.

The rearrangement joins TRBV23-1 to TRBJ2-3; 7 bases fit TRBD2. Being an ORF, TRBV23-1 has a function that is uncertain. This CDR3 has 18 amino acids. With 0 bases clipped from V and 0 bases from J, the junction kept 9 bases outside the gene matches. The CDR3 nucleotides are TGCGCCAGCAGTCAATCCCCTTCGCTAGCGGTTAGCACAGATACGCAGTATTTT. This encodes CASSQSPSLAVSTDTQYF.

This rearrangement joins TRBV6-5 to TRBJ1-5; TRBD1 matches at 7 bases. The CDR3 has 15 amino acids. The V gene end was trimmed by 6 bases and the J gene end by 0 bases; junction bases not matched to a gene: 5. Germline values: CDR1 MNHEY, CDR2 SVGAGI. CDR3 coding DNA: TGTGCCAGCAGGCCGGGACAGATTAGCAATCAGCCCCAGCATTTT. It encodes CASRPGQISNQPQHF.

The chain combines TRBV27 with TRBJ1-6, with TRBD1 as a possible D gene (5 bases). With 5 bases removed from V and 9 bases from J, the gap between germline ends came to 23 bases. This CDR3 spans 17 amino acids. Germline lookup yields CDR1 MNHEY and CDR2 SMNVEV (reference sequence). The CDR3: CASSLRQRGRLGSPLHF. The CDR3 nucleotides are TGTGCCAGCAGTCTACGCCAAAGGGGTCGATTAGGTTCACCCCTCCACTTT.

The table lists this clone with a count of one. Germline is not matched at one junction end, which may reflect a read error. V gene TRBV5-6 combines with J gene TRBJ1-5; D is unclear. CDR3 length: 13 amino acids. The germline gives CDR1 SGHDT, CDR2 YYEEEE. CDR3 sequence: CASSLGSYQPQHF. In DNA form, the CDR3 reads TGTGCCAGCAGCTTGGGTAGCTATCAGCCCCAGCATTTT.